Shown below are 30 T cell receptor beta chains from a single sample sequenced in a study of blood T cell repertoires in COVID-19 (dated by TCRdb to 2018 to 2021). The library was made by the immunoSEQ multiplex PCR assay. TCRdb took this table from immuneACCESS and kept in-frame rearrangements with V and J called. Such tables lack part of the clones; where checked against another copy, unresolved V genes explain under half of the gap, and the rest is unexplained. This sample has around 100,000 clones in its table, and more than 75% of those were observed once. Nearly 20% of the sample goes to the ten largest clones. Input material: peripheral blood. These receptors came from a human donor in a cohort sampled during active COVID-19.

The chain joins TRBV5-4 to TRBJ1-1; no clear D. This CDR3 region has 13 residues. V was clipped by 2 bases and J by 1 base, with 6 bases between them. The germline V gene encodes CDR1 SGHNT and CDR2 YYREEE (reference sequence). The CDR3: CASSFTENTEAFF. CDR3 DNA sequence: TGTGCCAGCAGCTTCACAGAGAACACTGAAGCTTTCTTT.

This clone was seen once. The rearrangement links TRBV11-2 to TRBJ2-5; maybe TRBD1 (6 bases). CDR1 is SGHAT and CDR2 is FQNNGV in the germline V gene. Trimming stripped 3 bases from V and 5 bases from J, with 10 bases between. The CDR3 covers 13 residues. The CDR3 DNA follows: TGTGCCAGCAGCTTCCACAGGGATGAGACCCAGTACTTC. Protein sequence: CASSFHRDETQYF.

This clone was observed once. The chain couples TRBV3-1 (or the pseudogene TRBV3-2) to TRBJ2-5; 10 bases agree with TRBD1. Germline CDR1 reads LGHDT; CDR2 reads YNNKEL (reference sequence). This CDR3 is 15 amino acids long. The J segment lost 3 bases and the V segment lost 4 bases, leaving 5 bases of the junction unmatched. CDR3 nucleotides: TGTGCCAGCAGCCGGCGGACAGGGGGGAAAGAGACCCAGTACTTC. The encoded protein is CASSRRTGGKETQYF.

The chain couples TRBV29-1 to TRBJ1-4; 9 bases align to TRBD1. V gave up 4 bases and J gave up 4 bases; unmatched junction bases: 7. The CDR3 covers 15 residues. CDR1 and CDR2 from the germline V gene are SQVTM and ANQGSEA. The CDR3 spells CSVVSPGQGNEKLFF. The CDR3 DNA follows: TGCAGCGTTGTTTCTCCGGGACAGGGTAATGAAAAACTGTTTTTT.

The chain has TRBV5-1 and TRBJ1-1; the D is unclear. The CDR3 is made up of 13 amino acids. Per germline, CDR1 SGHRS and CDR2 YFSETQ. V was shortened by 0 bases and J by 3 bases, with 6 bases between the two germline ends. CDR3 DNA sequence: TGCGCCAGCAGCTTGGACGGGGACACTGAAGCTTTCTTT. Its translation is CASSLDGDTEAFF.

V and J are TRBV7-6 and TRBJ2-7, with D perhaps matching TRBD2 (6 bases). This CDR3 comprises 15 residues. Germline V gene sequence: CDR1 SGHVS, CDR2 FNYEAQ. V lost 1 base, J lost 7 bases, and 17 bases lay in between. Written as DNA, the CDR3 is TGTGCCAGCAGCTTAGAACAAACTAGCTCGGGAGAGCAGTACTTC. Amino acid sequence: CASSLEQTSSGEQYF.

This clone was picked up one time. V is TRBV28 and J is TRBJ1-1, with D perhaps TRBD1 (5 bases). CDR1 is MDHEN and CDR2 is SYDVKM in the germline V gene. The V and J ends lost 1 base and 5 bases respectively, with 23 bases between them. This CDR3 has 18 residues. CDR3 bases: TGTGCCAGCAGTTTATTGTCGGGCAGGGCCGAGGGAGGAACTGAAGCTTTCTTT. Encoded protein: CASSLLSGRAEGGTEAFF.

CDR3 amino acids: CASTRLAGDLETQYF. CDR3 nucleotides: TGTGCCAGCACCAGACTAGCGGGAGATTTGGAGACCCAGTACTTC. The chain joins TRBV28 to TRBJ2-5; 12 bases agree with TRBD2. Germline V gene data show CDR1 as MDHEN and CDR2 as SYDVKM. The CDR3 is 15 residues long. V shed 7 bases and J 5 bases; nucleotides not matched to a gene: 8.

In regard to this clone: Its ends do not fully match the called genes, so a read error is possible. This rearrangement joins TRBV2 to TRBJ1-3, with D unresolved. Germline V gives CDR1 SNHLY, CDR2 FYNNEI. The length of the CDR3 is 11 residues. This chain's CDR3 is CASSEAGRVPF. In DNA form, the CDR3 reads TGTGCCAGCAGTGAAGCGGGTCGGGTCCCCTTT.

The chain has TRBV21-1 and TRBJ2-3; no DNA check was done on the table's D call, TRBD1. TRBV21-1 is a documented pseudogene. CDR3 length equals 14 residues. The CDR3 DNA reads TGTGCCAGCGACGGACAGAGGTTGTTGGGTACGCAGTATTTT. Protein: CASDGQRLLGTQYF.

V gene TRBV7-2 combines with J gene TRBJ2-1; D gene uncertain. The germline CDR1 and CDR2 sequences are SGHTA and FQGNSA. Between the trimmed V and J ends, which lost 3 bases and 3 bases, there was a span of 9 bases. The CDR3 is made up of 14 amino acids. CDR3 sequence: CASSFETIYNEQFF. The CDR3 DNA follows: TGTGCCAGCAGCTTCGAGACAATCTACAATGAGCAGTTCTTC.

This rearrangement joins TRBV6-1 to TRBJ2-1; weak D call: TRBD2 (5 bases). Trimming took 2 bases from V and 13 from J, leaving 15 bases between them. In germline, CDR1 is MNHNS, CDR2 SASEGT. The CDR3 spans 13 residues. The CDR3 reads CASSERLAYIQFF. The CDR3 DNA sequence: TGTGCCAGCAGTGAACGGCTAGCTTATATACAGTTCTTC.

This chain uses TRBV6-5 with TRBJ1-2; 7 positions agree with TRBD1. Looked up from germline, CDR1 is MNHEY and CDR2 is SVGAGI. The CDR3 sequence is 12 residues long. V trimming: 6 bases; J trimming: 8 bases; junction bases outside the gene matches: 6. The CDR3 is CASRTGLGGYTF. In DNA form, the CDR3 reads TGTGCCAGCAGGACAGGGCTTGGCGGCTACACCTTC.

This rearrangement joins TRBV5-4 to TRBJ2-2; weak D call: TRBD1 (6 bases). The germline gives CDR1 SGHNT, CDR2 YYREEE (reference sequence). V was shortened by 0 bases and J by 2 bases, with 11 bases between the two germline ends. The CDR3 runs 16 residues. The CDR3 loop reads CASSLEAGVNTGELFF. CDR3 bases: TGTGCCAGCAGCTTGGAAGCAGGGGTAAACACCGGGGAGCTGTTTTTT.

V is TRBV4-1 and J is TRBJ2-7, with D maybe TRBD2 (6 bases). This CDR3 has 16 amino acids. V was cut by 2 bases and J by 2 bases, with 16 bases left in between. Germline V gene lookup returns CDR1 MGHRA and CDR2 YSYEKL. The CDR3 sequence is CASSQPRGGMPYEQYF. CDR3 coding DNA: TGCGCCAGCAGCCAACCTCGTGGGGGGATGCCCTACGAGCAGTACTTC.

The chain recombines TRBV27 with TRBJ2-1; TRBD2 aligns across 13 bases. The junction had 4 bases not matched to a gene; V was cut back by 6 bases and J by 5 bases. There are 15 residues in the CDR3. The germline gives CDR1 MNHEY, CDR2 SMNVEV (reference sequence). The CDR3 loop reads CASSRGTSGNNEQFF. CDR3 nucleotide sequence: TGTGCCAGCAGCCGAGGGACTAGCGGGAACAATGAGCAGTTCTTC.

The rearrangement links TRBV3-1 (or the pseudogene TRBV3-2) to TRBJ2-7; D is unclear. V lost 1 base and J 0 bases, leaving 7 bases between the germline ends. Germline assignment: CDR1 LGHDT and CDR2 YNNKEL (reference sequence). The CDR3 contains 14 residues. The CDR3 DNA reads TGTGCCAGCAGCCAAGGTGTCAACTCCTACGAGCAGTACTTC. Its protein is CASSQGVNSYEQYF.

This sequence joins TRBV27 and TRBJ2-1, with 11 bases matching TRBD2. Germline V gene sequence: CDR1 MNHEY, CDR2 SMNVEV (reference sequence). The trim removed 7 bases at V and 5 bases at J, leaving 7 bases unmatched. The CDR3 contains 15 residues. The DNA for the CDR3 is TGTGCCAGCACCAAACTAGCGGGAGCCAACAATGAGCAGTTCTTC. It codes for CASTKLAGANNEQFF.

CDR3 sequence (DNA): TGCGCCAGCCAATTCACCGGGGAGCTGTTTTTT. Translating gives CASQFTGELFF. This chain uses TRBV5-1 with TRBJ2-2, with no clear D. The V gene lost 7 bases and the J gene lost 4 bases, with 5 bases spanning the gap. Germline loops: CDR1 SGHRS, CDR2 YFSETQ. The CDR3 has 11 amino acids.

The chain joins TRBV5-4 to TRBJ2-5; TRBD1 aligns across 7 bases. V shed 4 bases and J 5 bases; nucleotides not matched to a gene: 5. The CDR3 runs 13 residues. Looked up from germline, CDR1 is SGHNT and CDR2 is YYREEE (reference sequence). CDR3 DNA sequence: TGTGCCAGCAGCGAGGGGGCCACCGAGACCCAGTACTTC. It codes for CASSEGATETQYF. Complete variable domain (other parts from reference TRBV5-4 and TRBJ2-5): ETGVTQSPTHLIKTRGQQVTLRCSSQSGHNTVSWYQQALGQGPQFIFQYYREEENGRGNFPPRFSGLQFPNYSSELNVNALELDDSALYLCASSEGATETQYFGPGTRLLVL.

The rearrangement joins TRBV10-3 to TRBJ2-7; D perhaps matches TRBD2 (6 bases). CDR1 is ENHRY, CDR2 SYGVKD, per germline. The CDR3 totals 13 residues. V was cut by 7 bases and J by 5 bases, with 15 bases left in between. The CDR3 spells CAIITYGRDEQYF. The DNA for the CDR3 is TGTGCCATCATAACTTACGGGAGAGACGAGCAGTACTTC.

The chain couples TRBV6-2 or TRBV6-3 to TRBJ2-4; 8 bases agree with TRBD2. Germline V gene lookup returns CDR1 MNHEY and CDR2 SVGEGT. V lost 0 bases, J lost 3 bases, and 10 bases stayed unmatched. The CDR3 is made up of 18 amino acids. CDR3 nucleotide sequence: TGTGCCAGCAGTTACTCGATTCGGGGGGGAGAGGACAAAAACATTCAGTACTTC. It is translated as CASSYSIRGGEDKNIQYF.

Here the CDR3 reads CASSVGRGRETQYF. The CDR3 coding sequence is TGTGCCAGCAGCGTAGGAAGGGGGCGGGAGACCCAGTACTTC. The chain is built from TRBV9 and TRBJ2-5; 7 bases map to TRBD1. V lost 0 bases, J lost 5 bases, and 4 bases stayed unmatched. Germline-derived CDR1 and CDR2 are SGDLS and YYNGEE. There are 14 residues in the CDR3.

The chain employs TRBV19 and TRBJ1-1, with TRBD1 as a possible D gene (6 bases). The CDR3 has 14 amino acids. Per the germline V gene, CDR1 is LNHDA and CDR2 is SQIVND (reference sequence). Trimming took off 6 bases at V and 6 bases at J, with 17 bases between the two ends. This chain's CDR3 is CASSPYRVGAEAFF. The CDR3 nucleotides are TGTGCCAGTAGCCCCTACAGGGTAGGGGCTGAAGCTTTCTTT.

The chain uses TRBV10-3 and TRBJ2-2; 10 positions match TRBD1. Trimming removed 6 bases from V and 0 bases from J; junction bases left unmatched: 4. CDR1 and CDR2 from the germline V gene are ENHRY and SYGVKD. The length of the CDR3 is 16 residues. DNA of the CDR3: TGTGCCATCAGGGGGGACAGGGGATCGAACACCGGGGAGCTGTTTTTT. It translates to CAIRGDRGSNTGELFF.

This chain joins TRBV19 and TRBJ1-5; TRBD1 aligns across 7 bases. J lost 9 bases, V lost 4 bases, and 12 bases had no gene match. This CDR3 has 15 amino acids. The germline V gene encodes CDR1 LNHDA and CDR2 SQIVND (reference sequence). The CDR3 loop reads CASSTPGTAQWPQHF. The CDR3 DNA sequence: TGTGCCAGTAGTACCCCCGGGACAGCCCAATGGCCCCAGCATTTT.

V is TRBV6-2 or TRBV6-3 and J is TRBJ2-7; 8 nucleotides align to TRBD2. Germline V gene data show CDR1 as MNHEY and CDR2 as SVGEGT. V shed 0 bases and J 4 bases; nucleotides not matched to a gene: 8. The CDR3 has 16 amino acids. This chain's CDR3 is CASSYSRREELYEQYF. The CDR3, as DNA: TGTGCCAGCAGTTACTCGCGGCGGGAGGAATTATACGAGCAGTACTTC.

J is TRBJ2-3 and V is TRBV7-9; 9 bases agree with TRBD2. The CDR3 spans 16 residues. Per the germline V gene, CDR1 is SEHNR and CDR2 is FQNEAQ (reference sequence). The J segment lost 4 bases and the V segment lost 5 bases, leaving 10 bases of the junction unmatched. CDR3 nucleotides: TGTGCCAGCAGCCTTATTAGCGGGAGTTGGGCAGATACGCAGTATTTT. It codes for CASSLISGSWADTQYF.

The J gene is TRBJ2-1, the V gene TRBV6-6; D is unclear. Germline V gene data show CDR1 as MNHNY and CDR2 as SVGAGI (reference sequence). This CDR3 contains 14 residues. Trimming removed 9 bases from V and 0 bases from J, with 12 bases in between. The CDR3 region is CASNNSPSYNEQFF. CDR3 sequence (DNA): TGTGCCAGTAATAATTCCCCCTCCTACAATGAGCAGTTCTTC.

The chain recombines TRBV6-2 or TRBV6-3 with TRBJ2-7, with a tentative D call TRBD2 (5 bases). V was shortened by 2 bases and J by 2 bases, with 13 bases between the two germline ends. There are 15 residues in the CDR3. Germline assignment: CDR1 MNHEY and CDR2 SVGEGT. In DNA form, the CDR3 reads TGTGCCAGCAGTTACCCTCCCAGAGGGCCCTACGAGCAGTACTTC. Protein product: CASSYPPRGPYEQYF.